This T cell receptor (beta chain) is drawn from a study of PD-1 blockade in mismatch repair-deficient tumors (dated by TCRdb to between 2016 and 2019). Context from the whole study: The trial enrolled some 90 consecutive patients with over 10 mismatch repair-deficient cancer types between September 2013 and 2016, all previously treated and progressing. Tumor-associated T cell clones in the peripheral blood of patients responding to PD-1 blockade were tracked using deep sequencing of TCR CDR3 regions.

The germline V gene (reference sequence) gives CDR1 as SEHNR and CDR2 as FQNEAQ. V is cut back by 5 bases and J by 5 bases, with 3 bases in the junction unmatched. Counted from cysteine to phenylalanine, this CDR3 has 13 amino acids. The retained sequence is limited to the CDR3, 39 bases, with the frame set at the first base. What the study reported, not specific to this receptor: Rapid expansion after pembrolizumab followed by contraction, generally before radiologic responses, was shown by tumor-resident clones, which were often undetectable in blood before treatment.

Receptor libraries were prepared by the immunoSEQ multiplex PCR assay. TCRdb's version of the immuneACCESS table is confined to in-frame rearrangements and falls short of the full clone set. An unresolved V gene accounts for under half of the shortfall where checked; the remainder is of unknown origin. For this sample there are roughly 130,000 clones; 88% appear just once. The biggest ten clones account for about 11% of the sample. Mismatch repair deficiency in every enrolled patient was established by polymerase chain reaction or immunohistochemistry. TCR sequencing was performed for a few patients who responded to pembrolizumab therapy. The phase II trial prospectively evaluated PD-1 blockade with pembrolizumab in advanced mismatch repair-deficient cancers, independent of tissue of origin. Peripheral blood T cell samples were serially collected before and at multiple times after PD-1 blockade was started. Blood sampling time points were reported as weeks after the first dose of pembrolizumab.

This clone is a singleton in its sample. The antigen it binds to is not known. There are no base qualities to consult, and no much larger clone falls within one base. The receptor chain draws on TRBV7-9 and TRBJ2-5, and 9 junction bases match TRBD1. Specimen: peripheral blood, collected approximately 71 weeks after starting pembrolizumab. The origin of this receptor is an adult with mismatch repair-deficient cancer. In nucleotide form, the sequence is TGTGCCAGCAGCCGACAGGGGGTTGAGACCCAGTACTTC. Translated, this gives CASSRQGVETQYF.